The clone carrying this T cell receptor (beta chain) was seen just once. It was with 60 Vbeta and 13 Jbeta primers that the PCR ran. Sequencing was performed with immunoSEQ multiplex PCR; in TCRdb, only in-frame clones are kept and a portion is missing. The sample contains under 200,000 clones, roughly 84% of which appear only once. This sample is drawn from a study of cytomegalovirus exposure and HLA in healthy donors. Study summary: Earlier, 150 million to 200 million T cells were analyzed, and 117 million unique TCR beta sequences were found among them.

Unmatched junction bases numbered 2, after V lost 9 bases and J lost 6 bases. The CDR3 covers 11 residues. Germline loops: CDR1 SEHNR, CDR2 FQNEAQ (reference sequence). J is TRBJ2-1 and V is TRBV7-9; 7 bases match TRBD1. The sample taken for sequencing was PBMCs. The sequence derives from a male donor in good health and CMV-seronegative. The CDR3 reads CASNRGNEQFF. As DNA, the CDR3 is TGTGCCAGTAACAGGGGCAATGAGCAGTTCTTC. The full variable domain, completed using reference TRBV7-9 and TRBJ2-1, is DTGVSQNPRHKITKRGQNVTFRCDPISEHNRLYWYRQTLGQGPEFLTYFQNEAQLEKSRLLSDRFSAERPKGSFSTLEIQRTEQGDSAMYLCASNRGNEQFFGPGTRLTVL.